This TCR beta chain is from a study of blood T cell repertoires in COVID-19. Study background: COVID-19 samples, acute and convalescent, were from the United States, Italy and Spain.

The ends lost 2 bases at V and 11 bases at J; junction bases unmatched: 7. The CDR3 totals 13 residues. Germline CDR1 MRHNA, CDR2 SNTAGT. In the original analysis: The authors estimated nucleated cell counts from reference gene primer amplification. Some clones are missing from TCRdb's copy, which holds only in-frame ones; the method was immunoSEQ multiplex PCR. The DNA gave D and trimming, while V, J and clone size come from that table. The data show some 140,000 clones, 81% seen once. This chain uses TRBV6-4 with TRBJ2-3, with 7 bases lining up with TRBD2. What was sequenced was peripheral blood. The clonotype originates from a woman aged 55-75 years with active or convalescent COVID-19. The CDR3 nucleotides read TGTGCCAGCAGTGACCGGGCGTCGGGGGGGCAGTATTTT. Its protein is CASSDRASGGQYF.